This T cell receptor beta chain was identified in a study of vaccination effects on CD4 cells after COVID-19. Method: immunoSEQ multiplex PCR; TCRdb's copy keeps in-frame clones and lacks some. The table records tens of thousands of clones, about 76% of them present only once. This clone occurred a few times. The antigen is undetermined. Isolation of CD4+ T cells took place after ten to eleven days of culture. A PCR test confirmed that the person had SARS-CoV-2 infection between March and December 2020. Every participant took two doses of the BNT162b2 or mRNA-1273 vaccine. Unmatched junction bases numbered 11, after V lost 4 bases and J lost 4 bases. Germline CDR1 reads SGHNT; CDR2 reads YYREEE (reference sequence). The length of the CDR3 is 16 residues.

The chain has TRBV5-4 and TRBJ2-3; the match to TRBD2 covers 8 bases. The material was CD4+ T cells from PBMCs cultured without peptide, obtained after COVID-19 vaccination. The clonotype was recovered from a human donor who had a prior SARS-CoV-2 infection. The CDR3 DNA sequence: TGTGCCAGCAGCGCCGGGGGACTAGGGCGACCAGATACGCAGTATTTT. Amino acid sequence: CASSAGGLGRPDTQYF.